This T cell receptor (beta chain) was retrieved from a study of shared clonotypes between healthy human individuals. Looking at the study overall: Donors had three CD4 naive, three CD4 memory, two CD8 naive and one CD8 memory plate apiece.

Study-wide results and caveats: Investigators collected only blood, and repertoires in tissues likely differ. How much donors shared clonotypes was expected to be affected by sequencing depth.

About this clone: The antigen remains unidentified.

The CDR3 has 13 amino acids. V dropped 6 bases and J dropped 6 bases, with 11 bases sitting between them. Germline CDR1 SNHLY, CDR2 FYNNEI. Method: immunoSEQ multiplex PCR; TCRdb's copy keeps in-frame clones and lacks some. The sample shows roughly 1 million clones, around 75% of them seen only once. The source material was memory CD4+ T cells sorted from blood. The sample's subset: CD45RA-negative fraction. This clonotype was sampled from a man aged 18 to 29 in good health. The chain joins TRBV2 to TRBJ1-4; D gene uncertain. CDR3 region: CASSIRSYEKLFF. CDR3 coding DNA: TGTGCCAGCAGCATTCGGAGCTATGAAAAACTGTTTTTT.